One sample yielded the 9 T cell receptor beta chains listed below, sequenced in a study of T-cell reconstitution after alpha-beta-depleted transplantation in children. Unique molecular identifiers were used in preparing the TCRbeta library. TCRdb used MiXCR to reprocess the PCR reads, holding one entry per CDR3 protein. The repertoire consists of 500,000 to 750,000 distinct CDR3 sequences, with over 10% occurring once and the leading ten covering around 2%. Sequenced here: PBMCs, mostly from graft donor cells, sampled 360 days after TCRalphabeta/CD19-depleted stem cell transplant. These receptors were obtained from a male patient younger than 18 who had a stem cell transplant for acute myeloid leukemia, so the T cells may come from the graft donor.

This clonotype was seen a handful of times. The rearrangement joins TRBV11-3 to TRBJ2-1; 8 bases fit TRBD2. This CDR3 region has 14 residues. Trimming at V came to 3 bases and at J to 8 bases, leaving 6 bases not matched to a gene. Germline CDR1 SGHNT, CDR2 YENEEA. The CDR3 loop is CASSFSGTRDEQFF. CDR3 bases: TGTGCCAGCAGCTTCTCCGGGACTAGAGATGAGCAGTTCTTC.

CDR3 sequence reads: CSVDPKEAFF. For the CDR3, the DNA is TGCAGCGTTGACCCCAAAGAAGCTTTCTTT. The chain recombines TRBV29-1 with TRBJ1-1; D is uncertain. The CDR3 extends over 10 amino acids. Trimming pared 3 bases from V and 8 bases from J, leaving 7 bases between. CDR1 is SQVTM and CDR2 is ANQGSEA in the germline V gene.

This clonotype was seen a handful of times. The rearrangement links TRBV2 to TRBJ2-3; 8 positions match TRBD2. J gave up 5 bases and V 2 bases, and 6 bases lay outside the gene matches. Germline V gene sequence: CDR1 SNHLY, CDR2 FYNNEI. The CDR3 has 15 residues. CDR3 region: CASSERLTSGDTQYF. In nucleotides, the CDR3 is TGTGCCAGCAGTGAACGACTCACTAGCGGAGATACGCAGTATTTT.

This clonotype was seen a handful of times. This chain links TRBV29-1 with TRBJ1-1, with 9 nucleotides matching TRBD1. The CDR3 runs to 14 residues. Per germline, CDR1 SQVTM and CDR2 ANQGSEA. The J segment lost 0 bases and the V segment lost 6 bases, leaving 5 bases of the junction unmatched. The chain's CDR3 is CSVGQGGVNTEAFF. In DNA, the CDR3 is TGCAGCGTGGGACAGGGCGGGGTGAACACTGAAGCTTTCTTT.

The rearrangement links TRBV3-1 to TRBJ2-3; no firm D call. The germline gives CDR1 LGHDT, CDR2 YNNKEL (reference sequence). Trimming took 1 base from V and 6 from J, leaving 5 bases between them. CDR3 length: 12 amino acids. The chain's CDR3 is CASSQVLDTQYF. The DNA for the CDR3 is TGTGCCAGCAGCCAAGTTTTGGATACGCAGTATTTT.

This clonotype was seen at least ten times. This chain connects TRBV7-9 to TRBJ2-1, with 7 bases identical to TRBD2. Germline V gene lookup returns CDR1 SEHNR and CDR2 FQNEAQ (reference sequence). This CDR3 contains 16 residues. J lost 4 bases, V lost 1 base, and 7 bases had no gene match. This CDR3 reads CASSLGTGGYYNEQFF. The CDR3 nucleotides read TGTGCCAGCAGCTTAGGGACGGGAGGATATTACAATGAGCAGTTCTTC.

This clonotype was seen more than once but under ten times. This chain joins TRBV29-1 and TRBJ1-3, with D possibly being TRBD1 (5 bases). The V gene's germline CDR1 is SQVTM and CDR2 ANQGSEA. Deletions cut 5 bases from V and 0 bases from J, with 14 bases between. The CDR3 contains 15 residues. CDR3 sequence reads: CSVPDSLSSGNTIYF. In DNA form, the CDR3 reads TGCAGCGTTCCTGACAGTTTGAGCTCTGGAAACACCATATATTTT.

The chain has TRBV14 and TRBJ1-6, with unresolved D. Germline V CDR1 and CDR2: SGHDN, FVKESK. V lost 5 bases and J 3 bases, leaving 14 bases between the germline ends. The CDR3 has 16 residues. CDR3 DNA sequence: TGTGCCAGCAGCTTCCGAGCGGCGGTCTATAATTCACCCCTCCACTTT. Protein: CASSFRAAVYNSPLHF.

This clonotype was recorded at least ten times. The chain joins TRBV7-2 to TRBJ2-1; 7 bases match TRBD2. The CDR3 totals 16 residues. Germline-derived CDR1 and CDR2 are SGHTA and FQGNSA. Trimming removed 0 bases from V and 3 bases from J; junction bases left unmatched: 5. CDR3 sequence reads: CASSLAVSGNYNEQFF. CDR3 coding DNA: TGTGCCAGCAGCTTAGCGGTAAGCGGGAACTACAATGAGCAGTTCTTC.